This T cell receptor beta chain was found in a study of T cells of healthy individuals (dated by TCRdb to the late 2010s). Receptor amplification or capture employed 5' RACE. Sequenced on an Illumina MiSeq. The public reads were quality trimmed at Q25 with fastp and then assembled into clones with MiXCR by TCRdb, keeping productive beta chains. When rows share a CDR3 protein, they turn into one entry using the most common DNA and genes. Across this sample there are 65,000 to 95,000 distinct CDR3 sequences, with about 4.8% seen only once. The leading ten clones occupy around 6.9% of the sample. This clonotype was counted many times. It lacks a known antigen. Nothing much larger sits one base from this clone, and base qualities are not available. V is trimmed back by 3 bases and J by 3 bases, and the junction contains 5 bases that no gene match accounts for. The CDR3 has 15 amino acids, counting the end cysteine and phenylalanine. The sequence is cut down to CDR3 DNA, 45 bases in frame from base 1. CDR1 and CDR2, looked up from the germline V gene, are SNHLY and FYNNEI.

The sequence is built from TRBV2 and TRBJ1-5, with TRBD1 identical over 7 junction bases. The TCR comes from a female donor in good health. The nucleotide sequence reads as follows: TGTGCCAGCAGTGAGGGGGACAGCCCCAATCAGCCCCAGCATTTT. This gives the protein CASSEGDSPNQPQHF. The full variable domain, completed from the reference TRBV2 and TRBJ1-5 proteins outside the CDR3, reads EPEVTQTPSHQVTQMGQEVILRCVPISNHLYFYWYRQILGQKVEFLVSFYNNEISEKSEIFDDQFSVERPDGSNFTLKIRSTKLEDSAMYFCASSEGDSPNQPQHFGDGTRLSIL.